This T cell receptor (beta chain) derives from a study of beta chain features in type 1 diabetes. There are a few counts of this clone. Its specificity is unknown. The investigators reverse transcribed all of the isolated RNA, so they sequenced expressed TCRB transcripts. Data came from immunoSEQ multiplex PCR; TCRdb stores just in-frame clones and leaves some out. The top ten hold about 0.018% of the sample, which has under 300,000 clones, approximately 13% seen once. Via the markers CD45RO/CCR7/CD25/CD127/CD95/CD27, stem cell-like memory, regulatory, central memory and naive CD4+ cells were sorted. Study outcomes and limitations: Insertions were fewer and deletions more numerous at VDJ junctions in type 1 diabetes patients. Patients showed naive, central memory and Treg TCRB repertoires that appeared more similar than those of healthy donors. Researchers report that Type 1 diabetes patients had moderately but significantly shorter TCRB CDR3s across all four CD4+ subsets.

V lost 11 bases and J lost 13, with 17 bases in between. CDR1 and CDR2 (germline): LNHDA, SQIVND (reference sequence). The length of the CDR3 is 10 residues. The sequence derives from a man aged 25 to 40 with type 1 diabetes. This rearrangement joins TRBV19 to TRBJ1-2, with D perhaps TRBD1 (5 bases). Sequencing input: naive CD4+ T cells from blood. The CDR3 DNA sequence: TGTGCCGCATTCGAGCAGGGTTTCACCTTC. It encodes CAAFEQGFTF.